A selection of T cell receptor beta chains follows, all from one sample in a study of T cell changes during pregnancy in multiple sclerosis. Clones were sequenced by immunoSEQ multiplex PCR, and TCRdb holds only the in-frame ones, with some missing. Of more than 35,000 clones listed, around nine tenths are singletons. Material: CD4+ T cells from peripheral blood mononuclear cells, obtained in the third trimester of pregnancy. The source of these receptors is a female donor in good health, enrolled as a control in a pregnancy study. CDR3s include the opening cysteine and the closing phenylalanine or tryptophan. D genes are given only for firm matches. Size values are once, few and many counts, or a class for expanded clones, and some rows have none.

V: TRBV4-2; D: TRBD2; J: TRBJ2-5; size: once; CDR3: CASSQEVRGGVETQYF; DNA: TGTGCCAGCAGCCAAGAAGTCCGGGGGGGCGTGGAGACCCAGTACTTC
V: TRBV28; D: TRBD1; J: TRBJ1-2; size: -; CDR3: CASSLGQGGRANYGYTF; DNA: TGTGCCAGCAGTTTGGGACAGGGGGGAAGAGCTAACTATGGCTACACCTTC
V: TRBV5-1; D: TRBD1; J: TRBJ2-3; size: -; CDR3: CASSYLTGVNTDTQYF; DNA: TGCGCCAGCAGCTACCTGACAGGGGTGAACACAGATACGCAGTATTTT
V: TRBV5-5; D: -; J: TRBJ2-7; size: -; CDR3: CASSLGLSGSREYF; DNA: TGTGCCAGCAGCTTAGGCCTTAGCGGTAGCCGCGAGTACTTC
V: TRBV4-1; D: TRBD2; J: TRBJ2-1; size: -; CDR3: CASSPMAGRRSLELAGRDEQFF; DNA: TGCGCCAGCAGCCCCATGGCTGGGCGACGGAGCCTTGAGCTAGCGGGAAGAGATGAGCAGTTCTTC
V: TRBV2; D: -; J: TRBJ2-7; size: -; CDR3: CASSEQGLLAGQYF; DNA: TGTGCCAGCAGTGAACAGGGTTTGCTGGCTGGGCAGTACTTC
V: TRBV5-8; D: -; J: TRBJ2-5; size: -; CDR3: CASSSGRRGAETQYF; DNA: TGTGCCAGCAGCTCTGGTAGGAGGGGCGCGGAGACCCAGTACTTC
V: TRBV11-2; D: -; J: TRBJ2-2; size: -; CDR3: CASTNPSFAGELFF; DNA: TGTGCCAGCACCAACCCCAGTTTTGCCGGGGAGCTGTTTTTT
V: TRBV29-1; D: -; J: TRBJ1-1; size: -; CDR3: CTTTRGTIEAFF; DNA: TGCACCACAACAAGGGGGACCATTGAAGCTTTCTTT
V: TRBV7-9; D: -; J: TRBJ2-3; size: few; CDR3: CASRTGIHGSTDTQYF; DNA: TGTGCCAGCAGAACTGGAATTCACGGGAGCACAGATACGCAGTATTTT
V: TRBV7-9; D: -; J: TRBJ1-5; size: -; CDR3: CASSPTGGDQPQHF; DNA: TGTGCCAGCAGCCCCACGGGTGGAGATCAGCCCCAGCATTTT
V: TRBV7-2; D: -; J: TRBJ1-1; size: -; CDR3: CASSPTGMNTEAFF; DNA: TGTGCCAGCAGCCCCACAGGGATGAACACTGAAGCTTTCTTT
V: TRBV7-2; D: -; J: TRBJ2-5; size: -; CDR3: CASSLDGRAGTQYF; DNA: TGTGCCAGCAGCTTAGATGGCAGGGCCGGGACCCAGTACTTC
V: TRBV5-1; D: -; J: TRBJ2-7; size: -; CDR3: CASSLQDQSYEQYF; DNA: TGCGCCAGCAGCTTACAGGACCAATCCTACGAGCAGTACTTC
V: TRBV6-6; D: TRBD1; J: TRBJ2-7; size: few; CDR3: CASSYEAPGQGSF; DNA: TGTGCCAGCAGTTACGAGGCTCCGGGACAGGGGAGTTTC
V: TRBV2; D: -; J: TRBJ1-1; size: -; CDR3: CASRSGGREAFF; DNA: TGTGCCAGCAGATCGGGGGGCAGGGAAGCTTTCTTT
V: TRBV27; D: -; J: TRBJ2-1; size: -; CDR3: CASSFGSRWDEQFF; DNA: TGTGCCAGCAGTTTCGGGAGCAGATGGGATGAGCAGTTCTTC
V: TRBV11-2; D: TRBD2; J: TRBJ2-3; size: -; CDR3: CASSLDDSGTGDTQYF; DNA: TGTGCCAGCAGCTTAGATGATAGCGGGACTGGGGATACGCAGTATTTT
V: TRBV7-7; D: -; J: TRBJ2-5; size: -; CDR3: CASSPYSGLQETQYF; DNA: TGTGCTAGCAGCCCCTACAGCGGTCTACAAGAGACCCAGTACTTC
V: TRBV10-3; D: TRBD2; J: TRBJ2-1; size: -; CDR3: CANGGAIHNEQFF; DNA: TGTGCCAACGGGGGGGCCATCCACAATGAGCAGTTCTTC
V: TRBV6-1; D: -; J: TRBJ1-5; size: -; CDR3: CASSDDQPQHF; DNA: TGTGCCAGCAGTGACGATCAGCCCCAGCATTTT
V: TRBV5-1; D: TRBD2; J: TRBJ2-1; size: -; CDR3: CASRESGGSYNEQFF; DNA: TGCGCCAGCAGGGAGAGCGGGGGGTCCTACAATGAGCAGTTCTTC
V: TRBV6-1; D: TRBD2; J: TRBJ2-1; size: -; CDR3: CASSDLAGGMFF; DNA: TGTGCCAGCAGTGACCTAGCGGGAGGCATGTTCTTC
V: TRBV5-6; D: -; J: TRBJ1-2; size: -; CDR3: CASSLGHRAAGGYTF; DNA: TGTGCCAGCAGCTTGGGCCACAGGGCGGCTGGGGGCTACACCTTC
V: TRBV10-3; D: -; J: TRBJ1-1; size: -; CDR3: CAITRDSTEAFF; DNA: TGTGCCATCACGAGGGATAGCACTGAAGCTTTCTTT
V: TRBV19; D: -; J: TRBJ2-7; size: -; CDR3: CASSMVTGIYEQYF; DNA: TGTGCCAGTAGTATGGTGACAGGAATCTACGAGCAGTACTTC